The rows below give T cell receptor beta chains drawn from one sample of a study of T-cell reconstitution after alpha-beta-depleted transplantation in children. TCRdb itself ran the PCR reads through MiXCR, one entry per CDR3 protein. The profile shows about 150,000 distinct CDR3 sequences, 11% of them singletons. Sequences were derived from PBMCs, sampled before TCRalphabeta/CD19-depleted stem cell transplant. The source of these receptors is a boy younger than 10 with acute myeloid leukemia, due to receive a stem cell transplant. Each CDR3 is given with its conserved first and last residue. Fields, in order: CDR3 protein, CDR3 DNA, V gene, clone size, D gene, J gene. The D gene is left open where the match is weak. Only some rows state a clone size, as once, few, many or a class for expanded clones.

cdr3_aa: CSARDPGGRSYNEQFF; cdr3_nt: TGCAGTGCTAGAGATCCCGGCGGGAGATCCTACAATGAGCAGTTCTTC; v_call: TRBV20-1; clone_size: many; d_call: TRBD2; j_call: TRBJ2-1
cdr3_aa: CASCQEGTGTSGRNEQFF; cdr3_nt: TGTGCCTCCTGCCAAGAGGGAACCGGGACTAGCGGACGCAATGAGCAGTTCTTC; v_call: TRBV3-1; clone_size: -; d_call: TRBD2; j_call: TRBJ2-1
cdr3_aa: CASSPLGAYNSPLHF; cdr3_nt: TGTGCCAGCAGTCCCCTGGGGGCCTATAATTCACCCCTCCACTTT; v_call: TRBV9; clone_size: many; d_call: -; j_call: TRBJ1-6
cdr3_aa: CASRHGGSPLHF; cdr3_nt: TGTGCCAGCAGACATGGGGGTTCACCCCTCCACTTT; v_call: TRBV7-9; clone_size: many; d_call: -; j_call: TRBJ1-6
cdr3_aa: CASSLDGPPGGVFF; cdr3_nt: TGTGCCAGCAGCTTAGATGGCCCACCAGGGGGGGTGTTTTTT; v_call: TRBV11-2; clone_size: few; d_call: -; j_call: TRBJ2-2
cdr3_aa: CASSLGSYNEQFF; cdr3_nt: TGTGCCAGCAGCTTGGGCTCGTACAATGAGCAGTTCTTC; v_call: TRBV7-3; clone_size: many; d_call: -; j_call: TRBJ2-1
cdr3_aa: CASLSGRGDEQFF; cdr3_nt: TGTGCCAGCCTGAGCGGGAGAGGGGATGAGCAGTTCTTC; v_call: TRBV12-3/TRBV12-4; clone_size: many; d_call: TRBD2; j_call: TRBJ2-1
cdr3_aa: CASSFPLDRALSALYAEQYF; cdr3_nt: TGTGCCAGCAGCTTCCCCCTGGACAGGGCTCTTTCGGCCCTGTACGCGGAGCAGTACTTC; v_call: TRBV11-1; clone_size: -; d_call: TRBD1; j_call: TRBJ2-7
cdr3_aa: CSARDGGELAGDWKTQYF; cdr3_nt: TGCAGTGCTAGAGATGGCGGGGAACTAGCGGGGGATTGGAAGACCCAGTACTTC; v_call: TRBV20-1; clone_size: many; d_call: TRBD2; j_call: TRBJ2-5
cdr3_aa: CASIGGRGTYGDTF; cdr3_nt: TGTGCCAGCATAGGGGGCCGGGGGACCTATGGCGACACCTTC; v_call: TRBV12-3/TRBV12-4; clone_size: few; d_call: TRBD1; j_call: TRBJ1-2
cdr3_aa: CASSPWGGTEAFF; cdr3_nt: TGTGCCAGCAGTCCCTGGGGGGGCACTGAAGCTTTCTTT; v_call: TRBV12-3/TRBV12-4; clone_size: many; d_call: -; j_call: TRBJ1-1
cdr3_aa: CASSLRAGWRDGEQFF; cdr3_nt: TGTGCCAGCAGTTTAAGGGCCGGGTGGCGGGACGGGGAGCAGTTCTTC; v_call: TRBV28; clone_size: -; d_call: -; j_call: TRBJ2-1
cdr3_aa: CASRAADKSAEAFF; cdr3_nt: TGTGCAAGTCGCGCAGCGGACAAATCAGCTGAAGCTTTCTTT; v_call: TRBV12-2; clone_size: -; d_call: -; j_call: TRBJ1-1
cdr3_aa: CASSHAWDSPLHF; cdr3_nt: TGTGCCAGCAGCCATGCGTGGGATTCACCCCTCCACTTT; v_call: TRBV7-3; clone_size: many; d_call: -; j_call: TRBJ1-6
cdr3_aa: CASSLRGKEIDTQYF; cdr3_nt: TGTGCCAGCAGCTTGAGGGGGAAGGAGATAGATACGCAGTATTTT; v_call: TRBV7-9; clone_size: many; d_call: -; j_call: TRBJ2-3
cdr3_aa: CASSYRRTSGGNEQFF; cdr3_nt: TGTGCCAGCAGCTACCGAAGGACTAGCGGGGGGAATGAGCAGTTCTTC; v_call: TRBV5-6; clone_size: many; d_call: TRBD2; j_call: TRBJ2-1
cdr3_aa: CASTETSGETDTQYF; cdr3_nt: TGTGCCAGCACCGAGACTAGCGGGGAAACAGATACGCAGTATTTT; v_call: TRBV12-3/TRBV12-4; clone_size: many; d_call: TRBD2; j_call: TRBJ2-3
cdr3_aa: CASSPAGVGYGYTF; cdr3_nt: TGTGCCAGCAGCCCCGCGGGAGTCGGCTATGGCTACACCTTC; v_call: TRBV7-2; clone_size: many; d_call: -; j_call: TRBJ1-2
cdr3_aa: CASSSTGGELVALRTQYF; cdr3_nt: TGTGCCAGCAGTTCCACAGGGGGAGAGTTGGTGGCCTTGAGGACCCAGTACTTC; v_call: TRBV28; clone_size: many; d_call: TRBD1; j_call: TRBJ2-5
cdr3_aa: CATRRITYNEQFF; cdr3_nt: TGTGCCACCCGGCGGATTACCTACAATGAGCAGTTCTTC; v_call: TRBV28; clone_size: many; d_call: -; j_call: TRBJ2-1
cdr3_aa: CASRLAGGYNEQFF; cdr3_nt: TGTGCCAGCAGGTTAGCGGGGGGCTACAATGAGCAGTTCTTC; v_call: TRBV12-3/TRBV12-4; clone_size: many; d_call: TRBD2; j_call: TRBJ2-1
cdr3_aa: CAISEGGNQPQHF; cdr3_nt: TGTGCCATCAGTGAGGGGGGTAATCAGCCCCAGCATTTT; v_call: TRBV10-3; clone_size: -; d_call: -; j_call: TRBJ1-5
cdr3_aa: CATQGNSNQPQHF; cdr3_nt: TGTGCCACCCAGGGGAATAGCAATCAGCCCCAGCATTTT; v_call: TRBV28; clone_size: many; d_call: -; j_call: TRBJ1-5
cdr3_aa: CASSVQGSSYGYTF; cdr3_nt: TGTGCCAGCAGTGTTCAGGGATCATCCTATGGCTACACCTTC; v_call: TRBV2; clone_size: many; d_call: -; j_call: TRBJ1-2
cdr3_aa: CCARDRNRVNTEAFF; cdr3_nt: TGCTGTGCTAGAGATCGAAACAGGGTGAACACTGAAGCGTTCTTT; v_call: TRBV20-1; clone_size: -; d_call: -; j_call: TRBJ1-1
cdr3_aa: CSASLGDTGELFF; cdr3_nt: TGCAGTGCTAGTTTGGGGGACACCGGGGAGCTGTTTTTT; v_call: TRBV20-1; clone_size: many; d_call: -; j_call: TRBJ2-2
cdr3_aa: CASSGDRDNTEAFF; cdr3_nt: TGTGCCAGCAGCGGCGACAGGGATAACACTGAAGCTTTCTTT; v_call: TRBV7-9; clone_size: many; d_call: TRBD1; j_call: TRBJ1-1
cdr3_aa: CASSSNPGLLGSTDTQYF; cdr3_nt: TGTGCCAGCAGTTCCAATCCGGGGTTACTAGGTAGTACAGATACGCAGTATTTT; v_call: TRBV12-3/TRBV12-4; clone_size: few; d_call: -; j_call: TRBJ2-3
cdr3_aa: CSANDPRQTNEQFF; cdr3_nt: TGCAGTGCTAACGACCCTAGACAGACCAATGAGCAGTTCTTC; v_call: TRBV20-1; clone_size: many; d_call: -; j_call: TRBJ2-1
cdr3_aa: CATCQDGALRKIQNEQFF; cdr3_nt: TGTGCCACCTGCCAAGACGGGGCTCTTCGGAAGATACAGAATGAGCAGTTCTTC; v_call: TRBV3-1; clone_size: -; d_call: -; j_call: TRBJ2-1
cdr3_aa: CASSPGLAGGREQFF; cdr3_nt: TGTGCCAGCAGCCCGGGACTAGCGGGGGGGCGCGAGCAGTTCTTC; v_call: TRBV7-3; clone_size: many; d_call: TRBD2; j_call: TRBJ2-1
cdr3_aa: CSARDEGAGASPDTQYF; cdr3_nt: TGCAGTGCTAGAGATGAGGGAGCGGGCGCTTCCCCAGATACGCAGTATTTT; v_call: TRBV20-1; clone_size: many; d_call: -; j_call: TRBJ2-3
cdr3_aa: CASSLGIQSATNEKLFF; cdr3_nt: TGCGCCAGCAGCTTGGGCATACAGAGTGCAACTAATGAAAAACTGTTTTTT; v_call: TRBV5-1; clone_size: many; d_call: -; j_call: TRBJ1-4
cdr3_aa: CASQSNPGTSGRGYEQYF; cdr3_nt: TGTGCCAGCCAGTCGAACCCTGGGACTAGCGGGAGGGGGTACGAGCAGTACTTC; v_call: TRBV25-1; clone_size: many; d_call: TRBD2; j_call: TRBJ2-7
cdr3_aa: CASSTGQGARQEAKNIQYF; cdr3_nt: TGTGCCAGCAGCACGGGACAGGGGGCGCGTCAGGAGGCCAAAAACATTCAGTACTTC; v_call: TRBV11-2; clone_size: once; d_call: TRBD1; j_call: TRBJ2-4
cdr3_aa: CASSPGGRSGANEQFF; cdr3_nt: TGTGCCAGCAGCCCCGGGGGGCGGAGTGGGGCCAATGAGCAGTTCTTC; v_call: TRBV5-4; clone_size: many; d_call: -; j_call: TRBJ2-1
cdr3_aa: CASCSGANVLTF; cdr3_nt: TGTGCTAGTTGCTCTGGGGCCAACGTCCTGACTTTC; v_call: TRBV12-5; clone_size: many; d_call: -; j_call: TRBJ2-6
cdr3_aa: CSVSGTSNNEQFF; cdr3_nt: TGCAGCGTGTCCGGGACTAGTAACAATGAGCAGTTCTTC; v_call: TRBV29-1; clone_size: many; d_call: TRBD2; j_call: TRBJ2-1
cdr3_aa: CSAGTSGYEQYF; cdr3_nt: TGCAGCGCCGGGACTAGCGGCTACGAGCAGTACTTC; v_call: TRBV29-1; clone_size: many; d_call: TRBD2; j_call: TRBJ2-7
cdr3_aa: CASRGDSYNSPLHF; cdr3_nt: TGTGCCAGCAGAGGGGACTCCTATAATTCACCCCTCCACTTT; v_call: TRBV12-3/TRBV12-4; clone_size: -; d_call: -; j_call: TRBJ1-6
cdr3_aa: CATSTTGFTGELFF; cdr3_nt: TGTGCCACCAGCACGACAGGGTTCACCGGGGAGCTGTTTTTT; v_call: TRBV15; clone_size: many; d_call: TRBD1; j_call: TRBJ2-2
cdr3_aa: CASSLSSGQETQYF; cdr3_nt: TGTGCCAGCTCTCTTTCTAGCGGCCAAGAGACCCAGTACTTC; v_call: TRBV18; clone_size: -; d_call: TRBD2; j_call: TRBJ2-5
cdr3_aa: CASSLARVTGLDTQYF; cdr3_nt: TGTGCCAGCAGCTTAGCCAGAGTCACGGGGTTAGATACGCAGTATTTT; v_call: TRBV7-6; clone_size: many; d_call: -; j_call: TRBJ2-3
cdr3_aa: CASSPRQGYNEQFF; cdr3_nt: TGTGCCAGCAGTCCTAGACAGGGCTACAATGAGCAGTTCTTC; v_call: TRBV12-3/TRBV12-4; clone_size: once; d_call: TRBD1; j_call: TRBJ2-1
cdr3_aa: CASSRQGHTGELFF; cdr3_nt: TGTGCCAGCAGCAGACAGGGGCACACCGGGGAGCTGTTTTTT; v_call: TRBV3-1; clone_size: many; d_call: TRBD1; j_call: TRBJ2-2
cdr3_aa: CASSLYSSNTEAFF; cdr3_nt: TGCGCCAGCAGCTTGTACAGCAGCAACACTGAAGCTTTCTTT; v_call: TRBV5-1; clone_size: many; d_call: -; j_call: TRBJ1-1
cdr3_aa: CSAALLADYEQYF; cdr3_nt: TGCAGTGCCGCCCTCCTAGCGGACTACGAGCAGTACTTC; v_call: TRBV20-1; clone_size: many; d_call: TRBD2; j_call: TRBJ2-7
cdr3_aa: CASSWGLAGTSGYNEQFF; cdr3_nt: TGTGCCAGCAGCTGGGGACTAGCGGGAACGTCGGGATACAATGAGCAGTTCTTC; v_call: TRBV5-6; clone_size: many; d_call: TRBD2; j_call: TRBJ2-1